Shown below are 32 T cell receptor beta chains from a single sample sequenced in a study of tumor-infiltrating lymphocytes in primary liver carcinoma. The input was about 490 ng total RNA; TCR beta cDNA was made from it with a constant-region primer. Each TCR beta library was derived from three nested multiplex PCR rounds that employed slightly modified ARM-PCR. Both of the initial two PCR rounds ran for nine to eleven cycles and employed TRBV1-TRBV30 forward primers alongside a C-beta reverse primer. In TCRdb, the multiplex PCR reads were re-called with MiXCR into one record per CDR3 protein. The repertoire holds 300,000 to 400,000 distinct CDR3 sequences, roughly two thirds seen once, with roughly 10% in the top ten. Blood RNA originated from unsorted whole blood, with germline DNA additionally extracted. Sequencing was carried out using peripheral blood. Every receptor here comes from a middle-aged man with primary liver carcinoma and hepatitis B virus infection.

As for this clonotype: Here the CDR3 omits its conserved ending phenylalanine or tryptophan, so a read error is the likely source. The gene calls are TRBV12-3 or TRBV12-4 and TRBJ2-2; 7 nucleotides agree with TRBD2. The length of the CDR3 is 14 residues. J gave up 3 bases and V 7 bases, and 5 bases lay outside the gene matches. Here the CDR3 DNA reads TGTGCCAGCACCCTGAGCGGGGACACCGGGGAGCTGTTTTGT. Amino acid sequence: CASTLSGDTGELFC.

In regard to this clonotype: A read error is possible here, since a much larger clone lies one base away. V is TRBV4-1 and J is TRBJ2-1; D is unclear. In germline, CDR1 is MGHRA, CDR2 YSYEKL. The CDR3 has 15 amino acids. The CDR3 here is CSSSPTGSSYNEQFF. The CDR3 coding sequence is TGCTCCAGCAGCCCTACCGGTAGCTCCTACAATGAGCAGTTCTTC.

This clonotype was counted ten times or more. The J gene is TRBJ1-1, the V gene TRBV4-1; D is ambiguous. The CDR3 totals 11 residues. Germline-derived CDR1 and CDR2 are MGHRA and YSYEKL. Trimming left V 1 base short and J 4 bases short, with 1 base between. Written as DNA, the CDR3 is TGCGCCAGCAGCCAAGCCACTGAAGCTTTCTTT. Its translation: CASSQATEAFF.

Of note for this clonotype: Since the CDR3 does not end with the conserved phenylalanine or tryptophan, this likely comes from a read error. Because the CDR3's place on the DNA is in doubt, the DNA is left out and the CDR3 is given as listed by TCRdb. The chain links TRBV29-1 to TRBJ2-7; the DNA was not compared with TRBD1, the D call given in the table. The CDR3 totals 15 residues, both ends included. Looked up from germline, CDR1 is SQVTM and CDR2 is ANQGSEA. CDR3 amino acids: CSVGGGTGGPYEQYI.

The chain is built from TRBV28 and TRBJ1-2, with a possible D match to TRBD1 (5 bases). The CDR3 contains 16 residues. Germline V lookup: CDR1 MDHEN, CDR2 SYDVKM. V lost 4 bases to trimming and J lost 0 bases, with 15 bases between them. The CDR3 here is CASSSRGDGANYGYTF. The CDR3 DNA is TGTGCCAGCAGTTCCCGGGGCGACGGGGCTAACTATGGCTACACCTTC.

Comments on this clonotype: A much larger clone differs from this one at a single base, so this may be a read error. The rearrangement uses TRBV12-3 or TRBV12-4 and TRBJ2-2, with D maybe TRBD1 (5 bases). The CDR3 has 13 residues. The V gene lost 2 bases and the J gene lost 7 bases, with 8 bases spanning the gap. The CDR3 loop reads CASSLLGDGELFF. CDR3 nucleotides: TGTGCCAGCAGTTTACTAGGGGACGGGGAGCTGTTTTTT.

Of note for this clonotype: The junction departs from germline at one end; a sequencing error may be responsible. The chain links TRBV5-1 to TRBJ2-2; perhaps TRBD1 as D (6 bases). The CDR3 runs 15 residues. The germline CDR1 and CDR2 sequences are SGHRS and YFSETQ. The CDR3 region has the DNA TGCGCCAGCATCTTGATGACAGGGAACACCGGGGAGCTGTTTTTT. It is translated as CASILMTGNTGELFF.

As regards this clonotype: Given a much more abundant clone one base away, this may be a read error. Since the CDR3 does not end with the conserved phenylalanine or tryptophan, this likely comes from a read error. This chain uses TRBV29-1 with TRBJ2-3; 8 nucleotides align to TRBD2. Germline values: CDR1 SQVTM, CDR2 ANQGSEA. V lost 1 base, J lost 0 bases, and 9 bases stayed unmatched. The CDR3 runs 17 residues. CDR3 residues: CSVEGPQRESSTDTQYS. As DNA, the CDR3 is TGCAGCGTTGAAGGGCCCCAGCGGGAGAGTAGCACAGATACGCAGTATTCT.

Details on this clonotype: Relative to the germline gene, one junction end is altered; a read error may explain this. The V and J genes are TRBV4-2 and TRBJ2-3, with 12 bases that match TRBD2. The germline V gene encodes CDR1 LGHNA and CDR2 YNFKEQ. This CDR3 is 20 amino acids long. CDR3 DNA: TGCGCCAGAAGTCAAGATCTTCCCTCCGAGACTAGCGGGAGAGCAGATACGCAGTATTTT. Protein product: CARSQDLPSETSGRADTQYF.

To note about this clonotype: A much more abundant neighbour one base away suggests this may be a read error. The CDR3 sequence: CTSSTRTGAPGELFF. Written as DNA, the CDR3 is TGTACCAGCAGCACCCGGACAGGGGCGCCCGGGGAGCTGTTTTTT. The chain has TRBV12-3 or TRBV12-4 and TRBJ2-2, with 9 bases that match TRBD1. The CDR3 has 15 amino acids.

This chain uses TRBV11-2 with TRBJ2-2; D remains ambiguous. This CDR3 has 13 amino acids. V gave up 7 bases and J gave up 3 bases, with 9 bases separating them. Germline CDR1 is SGHAT and CDR2 is FQNNGV. DNA for the CDR3: TGTGCCAGCAACTTGACGGACACCGGGGAGCTGTTTTTT. As protein: CASNLTDTGELFF.

Regarding this clonotype: Given a much more abundant clone one base away, this may be a read error. J is TRBJ2-7 and V is TRBV4-2; possible D gene TRBD1, 6 bases. The CDR3 has 14 amino acids. Looked up from germline, CDR1 is LGHNA and CDR2 is YNFKEQ. Here the CDR3 reads CASSQATGWGELYF. The CDR3, as DNA: TGTGCCAGCAGCCAAGCCACAGGGTGGGGCGAGCTGTACTTC.

This clonotype is a singleton in its sample. Given a much more abundant clone one base away, this may be a read error. The chain has TRBV6-5 and TRBJ2-7; 9 nucleotides align to TRBD1. V shed 0 bases and J 8 bases; nucleotides not matched to a gene: 8. The CDR3 contains 15 residues. Germline assignment: CDR1 MNHEY and CDR2 SVGAGI. CDR3 coding DNA: TGTGCCAGCAGTTACTCCGGGACAGGGAGCAACAAGCAGTACTTC. Translation gives CASSYSGTGSNKQYF.

As regards this clonotype: A much larger clone lies one base from this, so it may be a read error. The chain employs TRBV6-1 and TRBJ2-5, with D perhaps TRBD1 or TRBD2 (5 bases each). Germline V gives CDR1 MNHNS, CDR2 SASEGT. Trimming shortened V by 2 bases and J by 1 base, and 14 bases separated the two germline ends. There are 16 residues in the CDR3. CDR3 nucleotides: TGTGCCAGCAGTGAATGGGGGAGCCATGTCCAAGAGACCCAGTACTTC. As protein: CASSEWGSHVQETQYF.

As to this clonotype: This clone may be a read error of a much larger clone one base away. V and J are TRBV4-2 and TRBJ1-5; tentative D call: TRBD2 (7 bases). The last part of the DNA fits TRBJ2-3 better; the J call may be wrong. CDR3 length: 17 residues. Germline V gene lookup returns CDR1 LGHNA and CDR2 YNFKEQ. CDR3 coding DNA: TGTGCCAGCAGCCAATTCGCCTACAGGGAGGGCAATCAGCCCCAGTATTTT. Encoded protein: CASSQFAYREGNQPQYF.

The J gene is TRBJ2-2, the V gene TRBV7-9; D is possibly TRBD1 (5 bases). Germline lookup yields CDR1 SEHNR and CDR2 FQNEAQ (reference sequence). The CDR3 consists of 15 residues. V shed 0 bases and J shed 8 bases, with 13 bases lying between them. The CDR3 protein is CASSLAQTGRGELFF. CDR3 DNA: TGTGCCAGCAGCTTAGCGCAAACAGGTCGAGGGGAGCTGTTTTTT.

Comments on this clonotype: A junction end diverges from the germline sequence, so it may reflect a read error. The rearrangement joins TRBV6-2 or TRBV6-3 to TRBJ2-7; the D gene could be TRBD1 or TRBD2 (6 bases each). Looked up from germline, CDR1 is MNHEY and CDR2 is SVGEGT. The CDR3 contains 12 residues. Here the CDR3 reads CASTGDSYKQYF. In nucleotides, the CDR3 is TGTGCCAGCACAGGGGACTCCTACAAGCAGTACTTC.

Concerning this clonotype: A much larger clone lies a single base off, so this may be a read error. V is TRBV10-3 and J is TRBJ1-4; 8 nucleotides match TRBD1. The CDR3 is 13 residues long. The V gene end was trimmed by 10 bases and the J gene end by 5 bases; junction bases not matched to a gene: 6. Germline-derived CDR1 and CDR2 are ENHRY and SYGVKD. CDR3 loop: CATSRGQNEKLFF. The CDR3 nucleotides are TGTGCCACTAGCAGGGGGCAGAATGAAAAACTGTTTTTT.

With respect to this clonotype: Given a much more abundant clone one base away, this may be a read error. The CDR3 carries no conserved terminal phenylalanine or tryptophan, so it likely arises from a read error. The chain combines TRBV6-1 with TRBJ2-5; tentative D call: TRBD2 (7 bases). The V and J ends lost 11 bases and 5 bases respectively, with 21 bases between them. Germline lookup yields CDR1 MNHNS and CDR2 SASEGT. The CDR3 has 14 amino acids. CDR3 sequence reads: CAVRTPGRGETQYL. CDR3 in DNA: TGTGCCGTACGCACTCCAGGGAGGGGGGAGACCCAGTACTTG.

This clonotype came up a few times. The chain employs TRBV5-4 and TRBJ2-1; D remains unclear. Trimming cost V 0 bases and J 6 bases, with 13 bases left between them. This CDR3 comprises 15 residues. CDR1 is SGHNT and CDR2 is YYREEE in the germline V gene (reference sequence). The CDR3 DNA reads as TGTGCCAGCAGCTTGGACCCTAGTCCAGCCAATGAGCAGTTCTTC. Translation: CASSLDPSPANEQFF. The full variable domain, completed using reference TRBV5-4 and TRBJ2-1, is ETGVTQSPTHLIKTRGQQVTLRCSSQSGHNTVSWYQQALGQGPQFIFQYYREEENGRGNFPPRFSGLQFPNYSSELNVNALELDDSALYLCASSLDPSPANEQFFGPGTRLTVL.

At least ten counts were recorded for this clonotype. The J gene is TRBJ1-5, the V gene TRBV6-2 or TRBV6-3, with a possible D match to TRBD1 (6 bases). V was clipped by 7 bases and J by 2 bases, with 12 bases between them. The CDR3 has 14 residues. Germline loops: CDR1 MNHEY, CDR2 SVGEGT. The CDR3 nucleotides are TGTGCCAGCAAGGGGGATTGGGGCAATCAGCCCCAGCATTTT. Residues: CASKGDWGNQPQHF.

The J gene is TRBJ1-2, the V gene TRBV10-2; D might be TRBD1 (6 bases). V lost 4 bases and J lost 7, with 16 bases in between. The CDR3 sequence is 14 residues long. CDR1 is WSHSY and CDR2 is SAAADI in the germline V gene. The CDR3 sequence: CASSVNRQEGGYTF. The CDR3 DNA reads as TGCGCCAGCAGTGTAAATAGACAGGAGGGTGGCTACACCTTC.

Worth noting for this clonotype: This likely comes from a read error, as the CDR3 has no conserved phenylalanine or tryptophan at its end. The limits of the CDR3 on the DNA are not certain, so only TCRdb's listed CDR3 is given. This chain connects TRBV11-1 to TRBJ2-7; the listed D gene, TRBD1, was not tested against the DNA. CDR1 is SGHAT and CDR2 is FQDESV in the germline V gene (reference sequence). The CDR3 length equals 14 residues, ends included. CDR3 protein: CANSLRTGVYEQYL.

This clonotype was found once. A read error is possible here, since a much larger clone lies one base away. The V gene is TRBV4-1, the J gene TRBJ2-5; 12 bases agree with TRBD2. Per the germline V gene, CDR1 is MGHRA and CDR2 is YSYEKL. The CDR3 is 15 residues long. As DNA, the CDR3 is TGCGCCAGCAGGCTAGCGGGAGGGTTTCAAGGGACCCAGTACTTC. The encoded protein is CASRLAGGFQGTQYF.

Comment on this clonotype: Germline and junction disagree at one end, which may indicate a read error. The V and J genes are TRBV12-5 and TRBJ2-5, with D perhaps matching TRBD2 (5 bases). CDR1 and CDR2 from the germline V gene are LGHNT and FRNRAP. This CDR3 contains 11 residues. CDR3 sequence (DNA): TGTGCTAATGGTTACGGGAATGCCCAGTACTTC. Protein sequence: CANGYGNAQYF.

The count of this clonotype is one. The junction departs from germline at one end; a sequencing error may be responsible. The chain carries TRBV6-1 and TRBJ1-1; D remains ambiguous. The germline V gene encodes CDR1 MNHNS and CDR2 SASEGT. There are 13 residues in the CDR3. The CDR3 loop is CASSQSIGTEAYF. The CDR3 bases are TGCGCCAGCAGCCAGAGTATAGGCACTGAAGCTTACTTT.

This clonotype has ten or more counts. CDR3: CASSSQVASAGNEQFF. For the CDR3, the DNA is TGTGCCAGCAGCTCCCAGGTGGCTAGCGCCGGCAATGAGCAGTTCTTC. The genes are TRBV11-2 and TRBJ2-1, with D perhaps TRBD2 (6 bases). Germline V gives CDR1 SGHAT, CDR2 FQNNGV. The CDR3 loop spans 16 amino acids. Between the trimmed V and J ends, which lost 4 bases and 6 bases, there was a span of 19 bases.

This clonotype was seen once. A read error is likely, as this CDR3 ends without the conserved phenylalanine or tryptophan. No DNA is shown, since the ends of the CDR3 on it are uncertain; the CDR3 is the one TCRdb lists. The chain couples TRBV6-2 or TRBV6-3 to TRBJ2-7; TRBD1 is the table's D call, not checked against the DNA. The CDR3 length is 18 residues, termini included. Per the germline V gene, CDR1 is MNHEY and CDR2 is SVGEGT. This chain's CDR3 is CASSSSYRQGQSSYEQNY.

A word on this clonotype: This sequence may be a read error, since a much larger clone differs from it by one base. CDR3 loop: CGSSLVNHEQFF. The CDR3 nucleotides are TGTGGCAGCAGCTTAGTGAACCATGAGCAGTTCTTC. V and J are TRBV7-9 and TRBJ2-1; unclear D gene. Germline assignment: CDR1 SEHNR and CDR2 FQNEAQ (reference sequence). The CDR3 has 12 residues.

Turning to this clonotype: Being one base from a much bigger clone, this may be a read error. V is TRBV4-1 and J is TRBJ1-1, with D unclear. CDR1 is MGHRA, CDR2 YSYEKL, per germline. This CDR3 has 15 residues. The CDR3 region is CASSQVIGKNTGAFF. In nucleotides, the CDR3 is TGCGCCAGCAGCCAAGTGATTGGGAAGAACACTGGAGCTTTCTTT.

The chain combines TRBV30 with TRBJ1-1, with a weak D call TRBD1 (6 bases). V was clipped by 3 bases and J by 8 bases, with 13 bases between them. The germline CDR1 and CDR2 sequences are GTSNPN and SVGIG (reference sequence). The CDR3 is made up of 12 amino acids. Written as DNA, the CDR3 is TGTGCCTGGAGCTTCACAGGGCAGGAAGCTTTCTTT. Its translation: CAWSFTGQEAFF. Full variable domain (rest looked up from reference TRBV30 and TRBJ1-1): SQTIHQWPATLVQPVGSPLSLECTVEGTSNPNLYWYRQAAGRGLQLLFYSVGIGQISSEVPQNLSASRPQDRQFILSSKKLLLSDSGFYLCAWSFTGQEAFFGQGTRLTVV.

In the case of this clonotype: The junction differs from germline at one of its ends, possibly a read error. The genes are TRBV5-1 and TRBJ2-1; 11 bases are shared with TRBD1. The CDR3 totals 16 residues. CDR1 is SGHRS, CDR2 YFSETQ, per germline. This chain's CDR3 is CASSWAGTGGMNERFF. The CDR3 DNA follows: TGCGCCAGCAGTTGGGCCGGGACAGGGGGAATGAATGAGCGGTTCTTC.